Shown below are 14 T cell receptor beta chains from a single sample sequenced in a study of T cells in Graves' hyperthyroidism and ophthalmopathy. What was amplified from RNA transcripts were TCR beta CDR3 regions. The primer set for the first-round RT-PCR of the TCR CDR3 was HTBI. From the multiplex PCR reads, TCRdb called clonotypes with MiXCR, one entry per CDR3 protein. The data contain 500,000 to 600,000 distinct CDR3 sequences, 40% to 55% of them singletons. Input material: peripheral blood or thyroid tissue (not recorded which). Receptors were obtained from a woman between 18 and 29 years old with Graves' hyperthyroidism.

This sequence joins TRBV2 and TRBJ1-1; D remains unclear. Germline CDR1 and CDR2: SNHLY and FYNNEI. This CDR3 region has 14 residues. V was pared by 1 base and J by 2 bases, with 8 bases between. The CDR3 loop is CASSEEGRNTEAFF. The CDR3 DNA is TGTGCCAGCAGTGAAGAAGGCCGTAACACTGAAGCTTTCTTT.

The chain couples TRBV24-1 to TRBJ1-1; 7 nucleotides align to TRBD1. V shed 3 bases and J 2 bases; nucleotides not matched to a gene: 14. Germline-derived CDR1 and CDR2 are KGHDR and SFDVKD. The CDR3 covers 18 residues. The CDR3 sequence is CATSDLGLAGQRNTEAFF. The CDR3 nucleotides are TGTGCCACCAGTGATCTGGGACTAGCGGGACAGAGAAACACTGAAGCTTTCTTT.

Points on this clonotype: A much larger clone sits a single nucleotide away, making a read error possible. The V and J genes are TRBV5-6 and TRBJ1-5, with D tentatively TRBD1 (6 bases). This CDR3 spans 16 amino acids. CDR1 and CDR2 from the germline V gene are SGHDT and YYEEEE. V was pared by 0 bases and J by 2 bases, with 12 bases between. CDR3 nucleotides: TGTGCCAGCAGCTTGGTCGTGGGGGCTCGCAATCAGCCCCAGCATTTT. Its protein product is CASSLVVGARNQPQHF.

The chain recombines TRBV7-9 with TRBJ2-1; D is ambiguous. V gave up 1 base and J gave up 0 bases, with 13 bases separating them. Looked up from germline, CDR1 is SEHNR and CDR2 is FQNEAQ (reference sequence). This CDR3 contains 17 residues. The DNA of the CDR3 is TGTGCCAGCAGCTTAGGTAGAAGAGGTAGCTCCTACAATGAGCAGTTCTTC. Amino acids: CASSLGRRGSSYNEQFF.

As regards this clonotype: Because it lacks the conserved phenylalanine or tryptophan at the end, this CDR3 is likely a read error. The DNA is left out, because the CDR3 cannot be placed on it with certainty; the CDR3 is given as TCRdb lists it. V usage is TRBV24-1 and J usage is TRBJ1-2. Germline V gives CDR1 KGHDR, CDR2 SFDVKD. The CDR3 contains 8 residues when both ends are counted. Here the CDR3 reads CATSEPTS.

This clonotype was counted many times. The chain recombines TRBV20-1 with TRBJ2-2; D assignment may be TRBD1 or TRBD2 (5 bases each). The CDR3 is 15 residues long. The germline CDR1 and CDR2 sequences are DFQATT and SNEGSKA (reference sequence). Deletions cut 0 bases from V and 4 bases from J, with 12 bases between. CDR3: CSARDWGSSTGELFF. The CDR3, as DNA: TGCAGTGCTAGAGATTGGGGGTCGAGCACCGGGGAGCTGTTTTTT.

The rearrangement links TRBV20-1 to TRBJ2-7, with D possibly called TRBD1 or TRBD2 (5 bases each). V lost 3 bases, J lost 5 bases, and 11 bases lay in between. The CDR3 contains 12 residues. Per the germline V gene, CDR1 is DFQATT and CDR2 is SNEGSKA (reference sequence). CDR3 sequence reads: CSAREDIHEQYF. In DNA, the CDR3 is TGCAGTGCTAGGGAGGACATCCACGAGCAGTACTTC.

A note on this clonotype: Sequence at one end of the junction differs from germline and may be a read error. The J gene is TRBJ2-7, the V gene TRBV20-1; TRBD2 might be the D (6 bases). This CDR3 contains 15 residues. Germline-derived CDR1 and CDR2 are DFQATT and SNEGSKA (reference sequence). The CDR3 region has the DNA TGCAGTGCTAGACTGGGACTCGCCCGAGGACACGAGCAGCACTTC. Translated: CSARLGLARGHEQHF.

For this clonotype: At one end, the junction sequence differs from germline, possibly due to a read error. The gene calls are TRBV7-9 and TRBJ1-5, with TRBD1 matching over 11 bases. The CDR3 totals 16 residues. Germline V gene data show CDR1 as SEHNR and CDR2 as FQNEAQ (reference sequence). This CDR3 reads CASSLTGQGGDRPQHF. The CDR3 DNA is TGCGCCAGCAGCTTAACGGGACAGGGGGGCGATCGGCCCCAGCATTTT. Supplemented by reference TRBV7-9 and TRBJ1-5, the full variable domain reads DTGVSQNPRHKITKRGQNVTFRCDPISEHNRLYWYRQTLGQGPEFLTYFQNEAQLEKSRLLSDRFSAERPKGSFSTLEIQRTEQGDSAMYLCASSLTGQGGDRPQHFGDGTRLSIL.

This clonotype is a singleton in its sample. The chain couples TRBV7-9 to TRBJ2-3, with unresolved D. Trimming removed 5 bases at V and 0 bases at J, with 15 bases between. Germline V CDR1 and CDR2: SEHNR, FQNEAQ (reference sequence). This CDR3 spans 16 amino acids. The CDR3 here is CASSLPDVASTDTQYF. For the CDR3, the DNA is TGTGCCAGCAGCCTACCGGACGTAGCTAGCACAGATACGCAGTATTTT.

This clonotype showed up many times. The V gene is TRBV7-3, the J gene TRBJ2-5, with TRBD2 matching over 7 bases. Looked up from germline, CDR1 is SGHTA and CDR2 is FQGTGA. Germline trimming cut 5 bases from V and 3 bases from J; bases unmatched to any gene: 9. CDR3 length: 15 amino acids. CDR3 nucleotide sequence: TGTGCCAGCAGCCCCTCGGGAGGAGGGAAAGAGACCCAGTACTTC. Its protein is CASSPSGGGKETQYF.

Many counts were recorded for this clonotype. The chain couples TRBV5-1 to TRBJ1-4, with D maybe TRBD1 (6 bases). V lost 0 bases and J lost 4, with 13 bases in between. Germline V CDR1 and CDR2: SGHRS, YFSETQ. The CDR3 is 16 residues long. The CDR3 DNA is TGCGCCAGCAGCTTGGGGACAGCAGCCTTTAATGAAAAACTGTTTTTT. It codes for CASSLGTAAFNEKLFF.

A remark on this clonotype: This likely comes from a read error, as the CDR3 has no conserved phenylalanine or tryptophan at its end. The DNA is left out, because the CDR3 cannot be placed on it with certainty; the CDR3 is given as TCRdb lists it. The rearrangement links TRBV12-3 or TRBV12-4 to TRBJ1-4. The CDR3 extends over 10 residues, inclusive of both ends. CDR3 residues: CASSLIHAGV.

The chain recombines TRBV7-6 with TRBJ1-2; D unresolved. V was cut by 5 bases and J by 13 bases, with 23 bases left in between. The CDR3 is made up of 14 amino acids. CDR1 and CDR2 (germline): SGHVS, FNYEAQ. CDR3 in amino acids: CASSVIGLAGGGTF. DNA of the CDR3: TGTGCCAGCAGCGTCATAGGACTAGCGGGAGGAGGCACCTTC.